The 5 T cell receptor beta chains given below trace back to one sample, sequenced in a study of blood T cell repertoires in COVID-19 (dated by TCRdb to 2018 to 2021). The library was made by the immunoSEQ multiplex PCR assay. The immuneACCESS repertoire file appears here via TCRdb, limited to in-frame rearrangements. These files lack a portion of the clones; in checked studies, under half of the deficit traces to unresolved V genes, and the cause of the others is not known. This sample comprises roughly 76,000 clones, about nine tenths of them detected only once. The biggest ten clones account for 9.5% to 13% of the sample. The sequencing input was peripheral blood. These receptors came from a woman under 30 with acute or convalescent COVID-19.

The rearrangement links TRBV30 to TRBJ2-1; tentatively, D is TRBD2 (6 bases). The germline V gene encodes CDR1 GTSNPN and CDR2 SVGIG (reference sequence). This CDR3 contains 15 residues. Trimming took 3 bases from V and 1 from J, leaving 13 bases between them. DNA of the CDR3: TGTGCCTGGAGACCGGCGGGATTATCCTACAATGAGCAGTTCTTC. This encodes CAWRPAGLSYNEQFF. Supplemented by reference TRBV30 and TRBJ2-1, the full variable domain reads SQTIHQWPATLVQPVGSPLSLECTVEGTSNPNLYWYRQAAGRGLQLLFYSVGIGQISSEVPQNLSASRPQDRQFILSSKKLLLSDSGFYLCAWRPAGLSYNEQFFGPGTRLTVL.

This clone was counted a few times. The CDR3 region is CASRGTATEAFF. The CDR3 region has the DNA TGTGCCAGCAGAGGGACAGCCACTGAAGCTTTCTTT. The genes are TRBV12-3 or TRBV12-4 and TRBJ1-1, with 7 bases aligning to TRBD1. Trimming took 6 bases from V and 4 from J; bases not matched to a gene: 2. This CDR3 region has 12 residues.

The CDR3 spells CASSLDSGNSNQPQHF. CDR3 nucleotide sequence: TGTGCCAGCAGTCTCGACAGCGGGAATAGCAATCAGCCCCAGCATTTT. V and J are TRBV28 and TRBJ1-5; a possible D gene is TRBD1 (5 bases). Trimming stripped 5 bases from V and 0 bases from J, with 14 bases between. This CDR3 has 16 residues. Germline assignment: CDR1 MDHEN and CDR2 SYDVKM.

CDR3 in amino acids: CATSKGGTYNEQFF. CDR3 coding DNA: TGTGCCACCTCAAAAGGGGGAACCTACAATGAGCAGTTCTTC. V is TRBV24-1 and J is TRBJ2-1, with TRBD1 as a possible D gene (6 bases). CDR1 and CDR2 (germline): KGHDR, SFDVKD. The length of the CDR3 is 14 residues. V lost 9 bases, J lost 2 bases, and 13 bases lay in between.

The CDR3 DNA follows: TGCGCCAGCAGCAAGGAGACGGTGAACTATGGCTACACCTTC. This codes for CASSKETVNYGYTF. This chain joins TRBV5-1 and TRBJ1-2, with D unclear. Germline CDR1 reads SGHRS; CDR2 reads YFSETQ. Deletions cut 4 bases from V and 2 bases from J, with 12 bases between. CDR3 length equals 14 residues. The variable domain in full, with the rest retrieved from reference TRBV5-1 and TRBJ1-2, is KAGVTQTPRYLIKTRGQQVTLSCSPISGHRSVSWYQQTPGQGLQFLFEYFSETQRNKGNFPGRFSGRQFSNSRSEMNVSTLELGDSALYLCASSKETVNYGYTFGSGTRLTVV.